This T cell receptor (beta chain) derives from a study of T cells in Graves' hyperthyroidism and ophthalmopathy. This clonotype was found a few times. The source material, RNA transcripts, was used to amplify TCR beta CDR3 regions. An initial round of RT-PCR targeting the TCR CDR3 relied on the HTBI primer set. TCRdb recomputed calls from the multiplex PCR reads with MiXCR, one row per CDR3 protein. The sample comprises 490,000 or so distinct CDR3 sequences, under 25% of which are singletons, and about 53% rests with the top ten. The CDR3 length is 12 residues. V lost 3 bases and J 6 bases, leaving 12 bases between the germline ends. The germline V gene encodes CDR1 DFQATT and CDR2 SNEGSKA (reference sequence).

What was sequenced was blood. V usage is TRBV20-1 and J usage is TRBJ2-7; TRBD2 might be the D (6 bases). The clonotype was recovered from a woman in her sixties or seventies with Graves' ophthalmopathy. CDR3 nucleotides: TGCAGTGCTAGGGGACTTAAGGGCGAGCAGTACTTC. Its translation: CSARGLKGEQYF.